The 2 T cell receptor beta chains below were found in one sample sequenced in a study of technical replicates of blood from four donors. Sequenced by immunoSEQ multiplex PCR; TCRdb stores in-frame clones only, minus some. This sample has approximately 73,000 clones, with 92% found just once. Material for sequencing was T cells isolated from PBMCs. All receptors derive from a human donor in good health.

Comment on this clone: The junction and the germline gene differ at one end; a read error may be behind it. The DNA of the CDR3 is TGTGCCAGCAGCTTAGTTAGCGGTTTT. Protein sequence: CASSLVSGF. The genes are TRBV7-8 and TRBJ2-3; possible D gene TRBD2, 6 bases. Germline loops: CDR1 SGHVS, CDR2 FQNEAQ. This CDR3 contains 9 residues. Full variable domain (outside the CDR3, taken from reference TRBV7-8 and TRBJ2-3): GAGVSQSPRYKVAKRGQDVALRCDPISGHVSLFWYQQALGQGPEFLTYFQNEAQLDKSGLPSDRFFAERPEGSVSTLKIQRTQQEDSAVYLCASSLVSGFGPGTRLTVL.

This chain uses TRBV6-1 with TRBJ2-1; TRBD2 aligns across 7 bases. Germline assignment: CDR1 MNHNS and CDR2 SASEGT. This CDR3 is built from 14 residues. The V and J ends lost 4 bases and 6 bases, in that order; junction bases with no gene match: 6. In DNA, the CDR3 is TGTGCCAGCAGTGCCGCGGGAGTGTTCAATGAGCAGTTCTTC. It is translated as CASSAAGVFNEQFF.